This T cell receptor beta chain was profiled in a study of blood T cells in healthy people across ages. For the second PCR, which ran for about 6 to 11 cycles, a sample-barcoded 5' primer and a J-beta primer mix were used. TCRdb independently ran MiXCR on the 5' RACE reads; one entry per CDR3 protein. Altogether around 940,000 distinct CDR3 sequences are present, about 53% being singletons, with the ten largest covering around a fifth. The CDR3 runs to 17 residues. Germline assignment: CDR1 SGHDN and CDR2 FVKESK. Germline trimming cut 1 base from V and 7 bases from J; bases unmatched to any gene: 8. Sequenced input: blood. The chain is built from TRBV14 and TRBJ2-1; 12 positions agree with TRBD2. The sequence derives from an older woman in good health. The CDR3 coding sequence is TGTGCCAGCAGCCAAGTTTACGGACTAGCGGGATTTAATGAGCAGTTCTTC. Amino acid sequence: CASSQVYGLAGFNEQFF.